Included here is one T cell receptor beta chain sequence, with context. Its antigen is undetermined. The record originates from a study of cytomegalovirus exposure and HLA in healthy donors. Study in general: Most genotyped donors, around 86% of about 430, had Caucasian-associated genetic ancestry. Notes on the study in general: The study put some 160 TCR beta chains on its list as cytomegalovirus-associated. It was reported that the classifier diagnosed cytomegalovirus status with high specificity and sensitivity in both the original and validation cohorts.

The PCR had 60 Vbeta and 13 Jbeta primers. The data were produced by immunoSEQ multiplex PCR, yet TCRdb's version contains in-frame clones alone and is incomplete. The sample holds 110,000 to 150,000 clones, roughly 77% seen once. From germline, CDR1 is LGHNA and CDR2 YSLEER. The CDR3 spans 16 residues. V gave up 5 bases and J gave up 0 bases, with 14 bases separating them. Sample: PBMCs. The sequence was obtained from a female donor in good health and CMV-seronegative. The rearrangement links TRBV4-3 to TRBJ1-3; D is perhaps TRBD1 (5 bases). The CDR3 region is CASSEEGANSGNTIYF. CDR3 DNA sequence: TGCGCCAGCAGCGAGGAAGGGGCGAACTCTGGAAACACCATATATTTT.